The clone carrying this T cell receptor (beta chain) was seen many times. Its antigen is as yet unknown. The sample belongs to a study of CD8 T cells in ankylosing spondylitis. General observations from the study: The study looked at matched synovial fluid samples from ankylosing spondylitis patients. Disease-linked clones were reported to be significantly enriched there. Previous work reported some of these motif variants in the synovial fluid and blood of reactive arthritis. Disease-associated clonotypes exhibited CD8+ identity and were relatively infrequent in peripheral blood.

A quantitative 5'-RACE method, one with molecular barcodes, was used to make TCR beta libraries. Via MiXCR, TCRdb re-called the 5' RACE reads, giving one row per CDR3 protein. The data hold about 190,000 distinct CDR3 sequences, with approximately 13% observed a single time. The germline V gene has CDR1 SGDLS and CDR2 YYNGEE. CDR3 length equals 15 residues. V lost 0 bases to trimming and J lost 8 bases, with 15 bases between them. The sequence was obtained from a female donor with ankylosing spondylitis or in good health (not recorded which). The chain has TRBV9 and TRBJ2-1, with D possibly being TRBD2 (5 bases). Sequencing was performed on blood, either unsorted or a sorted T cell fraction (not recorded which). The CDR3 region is CASSVAPAGRDEQFF. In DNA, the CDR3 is TGTGCCAGCAGCGTAGCCCCGGCGGGTCGGGATGAGCAGTTCTTC.